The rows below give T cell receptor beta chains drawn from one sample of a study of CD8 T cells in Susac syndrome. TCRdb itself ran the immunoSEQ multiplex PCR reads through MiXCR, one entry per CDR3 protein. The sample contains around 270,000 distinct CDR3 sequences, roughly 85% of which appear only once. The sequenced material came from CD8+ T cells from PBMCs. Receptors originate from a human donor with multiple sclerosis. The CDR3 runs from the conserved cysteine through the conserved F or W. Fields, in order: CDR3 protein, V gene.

CDR3aa: CASSLARNRDGYTF
v_gene: TRBV28

CDR3aa: CASNLAGGPPDTQYF
v_gene: TRBV6-5

CDR3aa: CASNPGTSGRGEQFF
v_gene: TRBV5-1

CDR3aa: CASSLFRDEQFF
v_gene: TRBV11-3

CDR3aa: CASSFSGSASGEQYF
v_gene: TRBV11-2

CDR3aa: CSVGAGPSYEQYF
v_gene: TRBV29-1

CDR3aa: CASSPTVISGAIYEQYF
v_gene: TRBV18

CDR3aa: CSAPGPLGDTQYF
v_gene: TRBV20-1

CDR3aa: CASSLEAYDYNEQFF
v_gene: TRBV13

CDR3aa: CASRPTSATTDTQYF
v_gene: TRBV7-9

CDR3aa: CASSFRTGGGSGANVLTF
v_gene: TRBV6-2/TRBV6-3

CDR3aa: CSVEGSSSYNEQFF
v_gene: TRBV29-1

CDR3aa: CAWSADSNQPQHF
v_gene: TRBV30

CDR3aa: CTSSQESGGQETQYF
v_gene: TRBV3-1

CDR3aa: CASSWGTGGNQPQHF
v_gene: TRBV27

CDR3aa: CSVYSGGSYEQYF
v_gene: TRBV29-1

CDR3aa: CASSQEWRDRAGTEAFF
v_gene: TRBV4-1

CDR3aa: CASSFESLSHQPQHF
v_gene: TRBV28

CDR3aa: CASSQDGRLWETQYF
v_gene: TRBV3-1

CDR3aa: CASSHRGEGTGELFF
v_gene: TRBV7-6

CDR3aa: CASSYDPPSYNEQFF
v_gene: TRBV6-5

CDR3aa: CASSLFASGNNEQFF
v_gene: TRBV7-3

CDR3aa: CASSLTGTRARDTQYF
v_gene: TRBV7-8

CDR3aa: CSVEATGGNTEAFF
v_gene: TRBV29-1

CDR3aa: CASRGFREGLYEQYF
v_gene: TRBV12-3/TRBV12-4

CDR3aa: CSARRLAGGPYEQYF
v_gene: TRBV20-1

CDR3aa: CASRPEVNYGYTF
v_gene: TRBV28

CDR3aa: CASSQDWGNSPLHF
v_gene: TRBV3-1

CDR3aa: CASSHRGQAYTEAFF
v_gene: TRBV11-2

CDR3aa: CASSLMGAAYEQYF
v_gene: TRBV5-4